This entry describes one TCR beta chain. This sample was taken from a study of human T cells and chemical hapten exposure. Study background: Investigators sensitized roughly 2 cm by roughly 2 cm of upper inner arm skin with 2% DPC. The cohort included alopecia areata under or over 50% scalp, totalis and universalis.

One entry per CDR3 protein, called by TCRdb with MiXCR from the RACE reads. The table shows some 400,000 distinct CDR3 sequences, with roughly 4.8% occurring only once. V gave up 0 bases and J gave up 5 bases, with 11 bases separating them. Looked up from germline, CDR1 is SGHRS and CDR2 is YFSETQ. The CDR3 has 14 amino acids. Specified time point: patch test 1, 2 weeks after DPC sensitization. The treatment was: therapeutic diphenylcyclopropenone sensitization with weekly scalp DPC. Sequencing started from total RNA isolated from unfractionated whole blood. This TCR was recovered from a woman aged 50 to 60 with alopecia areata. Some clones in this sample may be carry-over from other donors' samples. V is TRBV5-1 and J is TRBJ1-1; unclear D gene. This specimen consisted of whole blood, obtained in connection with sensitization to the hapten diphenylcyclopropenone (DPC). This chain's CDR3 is CASSLEASGTEAFF. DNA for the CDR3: TGCGCCAGCAGCTTGGAAGCCTCTGGGACTGAAGCTTTCTTT.